The 12 T cell receptor beta chains in this list originate from one sample, sequenced in a study of blood T cells in healthy people across ages. A J-beta primer mix and a sample-barcoded 5' primer were used in a second PCR of roughly 7 to 12 cycles. TCRdb reprocessed the 5' RACE reads with MiXCR, giving one entry per CDR3 protein. Among 600,000 to 800,000 distinct CDR3 sequences, over 20% were seen once, and the ten largest hold more than 3%. Sequencing was carried out using blood. These receptors were collected from a man in his sixties or seventies in good health.

This clonotype was counted a single time. The rearrangement uses TRBV12-3 or TRBV12-4 and TRBJ2-3, with unresolved D. The CDR3 is made up of 14 amino acids. V gave up 7 bases and J gave up 2 bases, with 13 bases separating them. Written as DNA, the CDR3 is TGTGCCAGCACCTGGAGTCCAATCACAGATACGCAGTATTTT. Its translation: CASTWSPITDTQYF.

This clonotype was seen more than once but under ten times. This chain uses TRBV19 with TRBJ2-5; 8 bases align to TRBD1. Germline trimming cut 4 bases from V and 7 bases from J; bases unmatched to any gene: 8. CDR3 length equals 14 residues. Germline assignment: CDR1 LNHDA and CDR2 SQIVND (reference sequence). CDR3 nucleotide sequence: TGTGCCAGTAGTACCGGACAGGGCCGGGGGACCCAGTACTTC. This sequence encodes CASSTGQGRGTQYF. Full variable domain (missing parts from reference TRBV19 and TRBJ2-5): DGGITQSPKYLFRKEGQNVTLSCEQNLNHDAMYWYRQDPGQGLRLIYYSQIVNDFQKGDIAEGYSVSREKKESFPLTVTSAQKNPTAFYLCASSTGQGRGTQYFGPGTRLLVL.

This chain joins TRBV20-1 and TRBJ2-1; D gene ambiguous. Germline V gives CDR1 DFQATT, CDR2 SNEGSKA (reference sequence). This CDR3 has 11 amino acids. Trimming removed 5 bases from V and 8 bases from J, with 10 bases in between. CDR3 sequence: CSAVLEYEQFF. CDR3 in DNA: TGCAGTGCTGTACTTGAATATGAGCAGTTCTTC.

The rearrangement joins TRBV19 to TRBJ2-5; TRBD2 matches 11 bases. The DNA end lines up better with TRBJ2-1; the J call may be wrong. The V gene's germline CDR1 is LNHDA and CDR2 SQIVND (reference sequence). CDR3 length: 15 amino acids. DNA of the CDR3: TGTGCCAGTAGTATAGGACTAGCGGGAAGTAATGAGCAGTTCTTC. Translated, it gives CASSIGLAGSNEQFF.

There are a few counts of this clonotype. The genes are TRBV29-1 and TRBJ2-5; tentative D call: TRBD1 (6 bases). V dropped 3 bases and J dropped 5 bases, with 13 bases sitting between them. Germline V gene data show CDR1 as SQVTM and CDR2 as ANQGSEA. This CDR3 contains 13 residues. CDR3 nucleotide sequence: TGCAGCGTTGACCTGGGGGCGAAGGAGACCCAGTACTTC. Translated: CSVDLGAKETQYF.

The V call is TRBV12-3 or TRBV12-4, the J call TRBJ2-5; 7 nucleotides match TRBD1. The length of the CDR3 is 15 residues. J lost 4 bases, V lost 1 base, and 6 bases had no gene match. CDR3 in amino acids: CASSLGQGVVETQYF. In nucleotides, the CDR3 is TGTGCCAGCAGTTTAGGACAGGGAGTGGTAGAGACCCAGTACTTC.

V gene TRBV29-1 combines with J gene TRBJ2-7; a weak D match, TRBD2 (6 bases). The CDR3 runs to 13 residues. Germline lookup yields CDR1 SQVTM and CDR2 ANQGSEA. The V end was cut by 4 bases, the J end by 5 bases, with 15 bases between. The CDR3 nucleotides read TGCAGCGTTGCCCGGACTAATAACGACGAGCAGTACTTC. This encodes CSVARTNNDEQYF.

This chain links TRBV6-2 or TRBV6-3 with TRBJ2-3; D not resolved. Germline lookup yields CDR1 MNHEY and CDR2 SVGEGT. The CDR3 is 11 residues long. Trimming cost V 2 bases and J 10 bases, with 7 bases left between them. The CDR3: CASSYRAAQYF. The CDR3 bases are TGTGCCAGCAGTTACAGGGCTGCGCAGTATTTT.

The chain has TRBV4-2 and TRBJ2-5; TRBD1 agrees at 10 bases. The CDR3 has 17 residues. V shed 3 bases and J 7 bases; nucleotides not matched to a gene: 14. Per the germline V gene, CDR1 is LGHNA and CDR2 is YNFKEQ. The CDR3 region is CASSQQRGTGETGTQYF. CDR3 sequence (DNA): TGTGCCAGCAGCCAGCAAAGGGGGACAGGGGAAACAGGGACCCAGTACTTC.

This clonotype was found a few times. The chain combines TRBV7-9 with TRBJ2-2, with D possibly TRBD2 on 6 matching bases. The germline V gene encodes CDR1 SEHNR and CDR2 FQNEAQ (reference sequence). V shed 6 bases and J shed 9 bases, with 23 bases lying between them. The CDR3 consists of 16 residues. CDR3 region: CASRPPGDESSRELFF. CDR3 DNA: TGTGCCAGCAGACCCCCGGGAGACGAGAGTAGTCGGGAGCTGTTTTTT.

The sample holds a few counts of this clonotype. This chain connects TRBV7-9 to TRBJ2-6, with unresolved D. There are 15 residues in the CDR3. V gave up 5 bases and J gave up 2 bases, with 10 bases separating them. The germline CDR1 and CDR2 sequences are SEHNR and FQNEAQ (reference sequence). The CDR3 bases are TGTGCCAGCAGCCTAGAGCCGCCTGGGGCCAACGTCCTGACTTTC. It codes for CASSLEPPGANVLTF. The variable domain in full, completed from reference TRBV7-9 and TRBJ2-6, reads DTGVSQNPRHKITKRGQNVTFRCDPISEHNRLYWYRQTLGQGPEFLTYFQNEAQLEKSRLLSDRFSAERPKGSFSTLEIQRTEQGDSAMYLCASSLEPPGANVLTFGAGSRLTVL.

This clonotype was seen more than once but under ten times. This chain connects TRBV20-1 to TRBJ2-3, with TRBD2 as a possible D gene (6 bases). This CDR3 is built from 14 residues. Germline CDR1 DFQATT, CDR2 SNEGSKA (reference sequence). Trimming left V 2 bases short and J 1 base short, with 10 bases between. CDR3 sequence: CSARIGSGTDTQYF. The CDR3 DNA reads TGCAGTGCTAGAATCGGGAGTGGCACAGATACGCAGTATTTT.